This T cell receptor beta chain was captured by sequencing in a study of blood T cell repertoires in COVID-19. On this clone itself: The same CDR3 is also encoded by other DNA sequences in this sample.

Germline CDR1 reads SGHNT; CDR2 reads YYREEE (reference sequence). With 1 base removed from V and 5 bases from J, the gap between germline ends came to 6 bases. The length of the CDR3 is 12 residues. Profiling relied on immunoSEQ multiplex PCR, and the TCRdb table lists in-frame clones only, not all of them. Of 210,000 or so clones listed, 75% to 85% are singletons. The TCR sequence derives from a woman in her thirties or forties with acute COVID-19. The sample was PBMCs or T cells enriched from blood (not recorded which). V is TRBV5-4 and J is TRBJ2-5; D gene ambiguous. CDR3 sequence (DNA): TGTGCCAGCAGCTTGCCCGGGGAGACCCAGTACTTC. Translating gives CASSLPGETQYF.